This T cell receptor (beta chain) was observed in a study of blood T cell repertoires in COVID-19. Study-level information: Specimens from acute and convalescent COVID-19 originated in the United States, Italy and Spain.

In the original processing: Amplification from reference gene primers served as the basis for estimated nucleated cell counts. The protocol was immunoSEQ multiplex PCR, while the TCRdb copy is restricted to in-frame clones and leaves out a portion. For V, J and clone size, that table is used; D and trimming come from the DNA. Of about 70,000 clones in the sample, 85% were seen once. This TCR came from an elderly man with acute or convalescent COVID-19. Sequenced: peripheral blood.

The CDR3 here is CASSLVPGGTLSYEQYF. CDR3 DNA sequence: TGTGCCAGCAGTTTAGTTCCAGGTGGGACTCTTTCCTACGAGCAGTACTTC. The rearrangement uses TRBV28 and TRBJ2-7; tentatively, D is TRBD2 (6 bases). Germline V gene data show CDR1 as MDHEN and CDR2 as SYDVKM. This CDR3 spans 17 amino acids. The germline V and J ends were trimmed by 2 bases and 1 base, with 18 bases remaining between them. The variable domain in full, completed from reference TRBV28 and TRBJ2-7, reads DVKVTQSSRYLVKRTGEKVFLECVQDMDHENMFWYRQDPGLGLRLIYFSYDVKMKEKGDIPEGYSVSREKKERFSLILESASTNQTSMYLCASSLVPGGTLSYEQYFGPGTRLTVT.